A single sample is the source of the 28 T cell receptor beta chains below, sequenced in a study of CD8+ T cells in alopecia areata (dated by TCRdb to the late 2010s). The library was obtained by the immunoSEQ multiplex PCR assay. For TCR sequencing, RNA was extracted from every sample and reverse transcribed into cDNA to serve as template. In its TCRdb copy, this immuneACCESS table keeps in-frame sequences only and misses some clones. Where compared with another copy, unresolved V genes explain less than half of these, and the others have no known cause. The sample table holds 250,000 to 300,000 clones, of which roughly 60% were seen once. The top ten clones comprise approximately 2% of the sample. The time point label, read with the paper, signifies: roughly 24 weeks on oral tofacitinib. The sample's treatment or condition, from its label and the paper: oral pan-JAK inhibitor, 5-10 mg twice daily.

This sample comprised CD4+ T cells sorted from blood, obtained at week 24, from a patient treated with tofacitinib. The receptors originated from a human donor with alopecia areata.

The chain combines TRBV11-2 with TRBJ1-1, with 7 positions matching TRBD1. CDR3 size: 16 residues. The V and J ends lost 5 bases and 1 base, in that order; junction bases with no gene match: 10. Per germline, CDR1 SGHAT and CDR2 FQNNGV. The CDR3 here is CASSPGEGGRNTEAFF. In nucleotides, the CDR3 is TGTGCCAGCAGCCCTGGGGAAGGGGGCCGGAACACTGAAGCTTTCTTT. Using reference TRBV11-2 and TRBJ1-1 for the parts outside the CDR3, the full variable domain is EAGVAQSPRYKIIEKRQSVAFWCNPISGHATLYWYQQILGQGPKLLIQFQNNGVVDDSQLPKDRFSAERLKGVDSTLKIQPAKLEDSAVYLCASSPGEGGRNTEAFFGQGTRLTVV.

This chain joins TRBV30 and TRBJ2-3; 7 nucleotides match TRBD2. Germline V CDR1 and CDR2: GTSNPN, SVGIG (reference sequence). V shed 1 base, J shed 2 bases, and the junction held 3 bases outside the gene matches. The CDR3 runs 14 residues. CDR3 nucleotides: TGTGCCTGGAGTGCCAGCGGGGTCACAGATACGCAGTATTTT. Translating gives CAWSASGVTDTQYF.

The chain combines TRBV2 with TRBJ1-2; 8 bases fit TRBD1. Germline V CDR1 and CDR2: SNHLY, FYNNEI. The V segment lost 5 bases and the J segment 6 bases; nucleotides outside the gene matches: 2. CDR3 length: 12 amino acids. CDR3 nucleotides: TGTGCCAGCAGTTTGGACAGGGATGGCTACACCTTC. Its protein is CASSLDRDGYTF.

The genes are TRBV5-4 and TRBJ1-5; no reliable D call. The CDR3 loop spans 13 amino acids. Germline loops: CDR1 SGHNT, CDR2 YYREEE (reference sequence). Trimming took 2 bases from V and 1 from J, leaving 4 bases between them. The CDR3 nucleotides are TGTGCCAGCAGCTTTGACAGCAATCAGCCCCAGCATTTT. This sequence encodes CASSFDSNQPQHF. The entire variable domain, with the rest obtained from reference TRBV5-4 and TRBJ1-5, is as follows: ETGVTQSPTHLIKTRGQQVTLRCSSQSGHNTVSWYQQALGQGPQFIFQYYREEENGRGNFPPRFSGLQFPNYSSELNVNALELDDSALYLCASSFDSNQPQHFGDGTRLSIL.

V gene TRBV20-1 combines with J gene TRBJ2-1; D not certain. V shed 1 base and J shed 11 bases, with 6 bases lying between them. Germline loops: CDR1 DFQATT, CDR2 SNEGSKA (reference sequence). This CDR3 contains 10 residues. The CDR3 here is CSARGSQQFF. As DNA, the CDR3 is TGCAGTGCTAGAGGAAGCCAGCAGTTCTTC.

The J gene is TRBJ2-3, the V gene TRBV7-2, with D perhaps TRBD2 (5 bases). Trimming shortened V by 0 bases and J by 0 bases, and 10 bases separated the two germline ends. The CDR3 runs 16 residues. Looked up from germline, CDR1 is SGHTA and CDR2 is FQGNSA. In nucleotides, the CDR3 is TGTGCCAGCAGCTTAGCGACTGGGAGAAGCACAGATACGCAGTATTTT. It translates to CASSLATGRSTDTQYF.

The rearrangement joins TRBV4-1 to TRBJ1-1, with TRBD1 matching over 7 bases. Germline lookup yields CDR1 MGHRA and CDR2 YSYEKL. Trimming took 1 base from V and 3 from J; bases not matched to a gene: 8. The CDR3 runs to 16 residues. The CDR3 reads CASSQGQGVWDTEAFF. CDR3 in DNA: TGCGCCAGCAGCCAAGGACAGGGCGTGTGGGACACTGAAGCTTTCTTT.

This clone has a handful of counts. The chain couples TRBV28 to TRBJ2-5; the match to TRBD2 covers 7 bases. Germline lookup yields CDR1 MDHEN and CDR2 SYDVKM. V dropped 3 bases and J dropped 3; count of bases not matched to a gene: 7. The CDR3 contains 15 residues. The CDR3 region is CASSFRSLAEETQYF. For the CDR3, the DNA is TGTGCCAGCAGTTTCAGAAGCCTAGCGGAAGAGACCCAGTACTTC.

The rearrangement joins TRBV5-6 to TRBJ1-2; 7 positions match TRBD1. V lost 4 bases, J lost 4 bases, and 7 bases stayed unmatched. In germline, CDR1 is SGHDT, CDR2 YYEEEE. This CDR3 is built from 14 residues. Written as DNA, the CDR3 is TGTGCCAGCAGCATAGACAGGGTTACCTATGGCTACACCTTC. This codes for CASSIDRVTYGYTF.

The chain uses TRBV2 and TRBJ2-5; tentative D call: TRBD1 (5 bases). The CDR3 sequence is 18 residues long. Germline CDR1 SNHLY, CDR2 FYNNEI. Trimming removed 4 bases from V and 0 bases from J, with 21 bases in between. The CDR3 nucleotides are TGTGCCAGCAGTGGAAGTTTGGGGCGGCTCTGGGACCAAGAGACCCAGTACTTC. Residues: CASSGSLGRLWDQETQYF.

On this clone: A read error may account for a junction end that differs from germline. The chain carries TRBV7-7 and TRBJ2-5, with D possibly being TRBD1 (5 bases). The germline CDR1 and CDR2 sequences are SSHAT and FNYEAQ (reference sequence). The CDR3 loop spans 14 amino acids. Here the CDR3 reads CASSPDRNQETQYF. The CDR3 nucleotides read TGTGCTAGCAGCCCTGACAGAAACCAAGAGACCCAGTACTTC. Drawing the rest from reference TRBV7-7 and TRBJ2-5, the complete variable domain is GAGVSQSPRYKVTKRGQDVTLRCDPISSHATLYWYQQALGQGPEFLTYFNYEAQPDKSGLPSDRFSAERPEGSISTLTIQRTEQRDSAMYRCASSPDRNQETQYFGPGTRLLVL.

The CDR3 region is CASSQASGNTEAFF. DNA for the CDR3: TGTGCCAGCAGCCAAGCGTCGGGGAACACTGAAGCTTTCTTT. This chain links TRBV4-2 with TRBJ1-1; D not certain. Germline V gene data show CDR1 as LGHNA and CDR2 as YNFKEQ. The CDR3 runs to 14 residues. The V gene lost 1 base and the J gene lost 1 base, with 7 bases spanning the gap.

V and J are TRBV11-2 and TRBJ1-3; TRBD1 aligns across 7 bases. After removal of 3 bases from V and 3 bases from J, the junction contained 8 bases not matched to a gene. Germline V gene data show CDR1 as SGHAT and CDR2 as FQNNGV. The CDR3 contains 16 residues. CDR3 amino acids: CASSFPQTGFGNTIYF. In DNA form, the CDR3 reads TGTGCCAGCAGCTTCCCTCAGACAGGGTTTGGAAACACCATATATTTT.

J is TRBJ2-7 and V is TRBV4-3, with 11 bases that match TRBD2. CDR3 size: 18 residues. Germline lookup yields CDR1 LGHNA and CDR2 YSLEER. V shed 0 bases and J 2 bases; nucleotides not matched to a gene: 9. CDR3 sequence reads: CASSQDRLAGGRTYEQYF. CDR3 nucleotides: TGCGCCAGCAGCCAAGATAGGCTAGCGGGGGGCCGAACCTACGAGCAGTACTTC.

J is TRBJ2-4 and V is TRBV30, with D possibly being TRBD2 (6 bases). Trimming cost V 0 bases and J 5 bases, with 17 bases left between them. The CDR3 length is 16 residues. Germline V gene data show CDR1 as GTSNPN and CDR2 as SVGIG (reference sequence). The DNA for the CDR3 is TGTGCCTGGAGTGTAGGAGGGTCGGGGGACGAAAACATTCAGTACTTC. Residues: CAWSVGGSGDENIQYF. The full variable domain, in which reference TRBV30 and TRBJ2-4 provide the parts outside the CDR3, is SQTIHQWPATLVQPVGSPLSLECTVEGTSNPNLYWYRQAAGRGLQLLFYSVGIGQISSEVPQNLSASRPQDRQFILSSKKLLLSDSGFYLCAWSVGGSGDENIQYFGAGTRLSVL.

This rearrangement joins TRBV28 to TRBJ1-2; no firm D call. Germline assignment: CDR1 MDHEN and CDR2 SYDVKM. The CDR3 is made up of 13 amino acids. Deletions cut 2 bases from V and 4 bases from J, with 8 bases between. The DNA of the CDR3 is TGTGCCAGCAGTTTAGGTCAAGGCTATGGCTACACCTTC. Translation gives CASSLGQGYGYTF.

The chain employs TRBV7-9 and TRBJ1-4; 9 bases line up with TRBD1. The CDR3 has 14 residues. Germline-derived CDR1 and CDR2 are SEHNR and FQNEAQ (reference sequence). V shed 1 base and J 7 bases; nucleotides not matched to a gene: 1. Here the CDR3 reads CASSLDRGLEKLFF. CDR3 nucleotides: TGTGCCAGCAGCTTAGACAGGGGGCTTGAAAAACTGTTTTTT.

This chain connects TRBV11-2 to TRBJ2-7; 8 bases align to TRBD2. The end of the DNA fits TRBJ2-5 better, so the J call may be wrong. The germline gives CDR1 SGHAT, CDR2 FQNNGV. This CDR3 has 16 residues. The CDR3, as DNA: TGTGCCAGCAGCTCCGGGGGGGCTGGCTCAGGAGAGACCCAGTACTTC. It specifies CASSSGGAGSGETQYF.

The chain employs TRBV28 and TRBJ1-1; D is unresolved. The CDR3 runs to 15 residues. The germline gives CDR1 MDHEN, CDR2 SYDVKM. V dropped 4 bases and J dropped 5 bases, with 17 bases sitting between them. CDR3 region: CASSSTGPELTEAFF. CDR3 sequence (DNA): TGTGCCAGCAGTTCTACCGGGCCCGAACTGACTGAAGCTTTCTTT.

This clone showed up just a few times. In DNA form, the CDR3 reads TGTGCCAGCAGTTTATTTGGGGGTGGCTTGGAGACCCAGTACTTC. It specifies CASSLFGGGLETQYF. The chain has TRBV28 and TRBJ2-5, with D tentatively TRBD1 or TRBD2 (5 bases each). V lost 1 base to trimming and J lost 5 bases, with 14 bases between them. Germline values: CDR1 MDHEN, CDR2 SYDVKM. The CDR3 covers 15 residues.

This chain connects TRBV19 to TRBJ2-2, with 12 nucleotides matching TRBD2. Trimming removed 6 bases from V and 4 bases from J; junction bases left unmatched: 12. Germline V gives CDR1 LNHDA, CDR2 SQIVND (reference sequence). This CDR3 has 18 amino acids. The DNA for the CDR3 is TGTGCCAGTAGGCTCAATCGACTAGCGGGGGCGGGCACCGGGGAGCTGTTTTTT. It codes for CASRLNRLAGAGTGELFF.

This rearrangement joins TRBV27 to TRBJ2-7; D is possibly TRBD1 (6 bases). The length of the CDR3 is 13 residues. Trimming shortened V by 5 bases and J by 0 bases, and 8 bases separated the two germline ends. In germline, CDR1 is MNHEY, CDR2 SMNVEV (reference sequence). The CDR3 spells CASSGTNSYEQYF. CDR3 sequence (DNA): TGTGCCAGCAGTGGGACAAACTCCTACGAGCAGTACTTC.

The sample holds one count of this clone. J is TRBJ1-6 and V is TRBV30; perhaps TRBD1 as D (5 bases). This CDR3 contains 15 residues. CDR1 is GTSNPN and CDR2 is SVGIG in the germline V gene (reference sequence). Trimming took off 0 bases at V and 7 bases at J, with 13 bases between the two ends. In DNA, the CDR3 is TGTGCCTGGAGTGTTGGCGCAGGGAGGAATTCACCCCTCCACTTT. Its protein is CAWSVGAGRNSPLHF.

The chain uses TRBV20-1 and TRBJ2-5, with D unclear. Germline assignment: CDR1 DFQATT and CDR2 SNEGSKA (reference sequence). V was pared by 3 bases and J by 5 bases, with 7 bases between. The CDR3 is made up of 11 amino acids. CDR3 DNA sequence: TGCAGTGCTAGTCTGGGGGAGACCCAGTACTTC. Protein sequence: CSASLGETQYF.

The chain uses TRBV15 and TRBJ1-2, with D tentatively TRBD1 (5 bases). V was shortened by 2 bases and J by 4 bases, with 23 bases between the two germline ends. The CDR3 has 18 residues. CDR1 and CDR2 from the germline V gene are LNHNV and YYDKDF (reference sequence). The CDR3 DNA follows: TGTGCCACCAGCAGACACATAGTCATGACCGGGACGTCCTATGGCTACACCTTC. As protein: CATSRHIVMTGTSYGYTF.

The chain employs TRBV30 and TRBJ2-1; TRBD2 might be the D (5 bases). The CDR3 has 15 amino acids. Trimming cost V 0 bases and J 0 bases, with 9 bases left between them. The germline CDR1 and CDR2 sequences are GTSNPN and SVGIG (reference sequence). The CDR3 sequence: CAWSVRVSSYNEQFF. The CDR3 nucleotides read TGTGCCTGGAGTGTGCGGGTGAGCTCCTACAATGAGCAGTTCTTC.

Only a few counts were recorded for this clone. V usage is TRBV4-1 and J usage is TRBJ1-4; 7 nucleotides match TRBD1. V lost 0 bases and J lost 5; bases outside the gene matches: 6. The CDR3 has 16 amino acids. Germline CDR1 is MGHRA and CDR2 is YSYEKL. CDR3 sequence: CASSQEVGTVNEKLFF. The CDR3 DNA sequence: TGCGCCAGCAGCCAAGAAGTCGGGACAGTAAATGAAAAACTGTTTTTT.

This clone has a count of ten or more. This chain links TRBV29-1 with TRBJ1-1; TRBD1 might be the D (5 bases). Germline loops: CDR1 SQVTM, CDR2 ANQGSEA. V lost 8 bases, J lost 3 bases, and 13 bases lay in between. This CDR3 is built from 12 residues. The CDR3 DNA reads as TGCAGCCATTCGCGGGGGGACACTGAAGCTTTCTTT. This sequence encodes CSHSRGDTEAFF.